What follows are 18 T cell receptor beta chains derived from one specimen sequenced in a study of OX40 agonist ivuxolimab in advanced cancers. Library construction relied on the immunoSEQ multiplex PCR assay. TCRdb obtained this table from immuneACCESS and retained in-frame rearrangements with V and J assigned. These tables miss some clones; where compared with another copy, unresolved V genes account for less than half of the shortfall, and the remainder is unexplained. The sample yields about 14,000 clones; approximately 80% were counted once. Approximately 18% of the sample belongs to the ten largest clones. Sequencing used CD4+ or CD8+ T cells sorted from blood, obtained in a trial of the OX40 agonist ivuxolimab. The source is an adult with an advanced solid tumor such as melanoma, head and neck, liver or kidney cancer.

The J gene is TRBJ2-7, the V gene TRBV7-9, with D perhaps assigned TRBD1 or TRBD2 (5 bases each). Germline V gene lookup returns CDR1 SEHNR and CDR2 FQNEAQ (reference sequence). V shed 5 bases and J shed 0 bases, with 14 bases lying between them. This CDR3 has 15 residues. For the CDR3, the DNA is TGTGCCAGCAGCCATGACGGGGCTTTCTCCTACGAGCAGTACTTC. It is translated as CASSHDGAFSYEQYF.

In its sample, this clone ranks as medium-sized. This chain uses TRBV4-3 with TRBJ2-3; TRBD2 matches 8 bases. CDR1 and CDR2 from the germline V gene are LGHNA and YSLEER. V trimming: 0 bases; J trimming: 5 bases; junction bases outside the gene matches: 10. The CDR3 extends over 17 amino acids. The CDR3: CASSQDQGRGRRDTQYF. CDR3 DNA: TGCGCCAGCAGCCAAGATCAAGGACGCGGGAGGAGAGATACGCAGTATTTT.

This clone was recorded once. V gene TRBV29-1 combines with J gene TRBJ2-7; D is uncertain. The germline gives CDR1 SQVTM, CDR2 ANQGSEA. The CDR3 is made up of 12 amino acids. Trimming removed 4 bases at V and 0 bases at J, with 7 bases between. Here the CDR3 reads CSVVATSYEQYF. The CDR3 nucleotides read TGCAGCGTTGTAGCCACCTCCTACGAGCAGTACTTC.

The genes are TRBV7-9 and TRBJ2-7, with 11 bases identical to TRBD2. The V gene end was trimmed by 5 bases and the J gene end by 4 bases; junction bases not matched to a gene: 10. The V gene's germline CDR1 is SEHNR and CDR2 FQNEAQ (reference sequence). The CDR3 sequence is 16 residues long. DNA for the CDR3: TGTGCCAGCAGCCCCGCGGGACTAGCGGAGGGTTACGAGCAGTACTTC. Its translation: CASSPAGLAEGYEQYF.

The chain uses TRBV9 and TRBJ2-7, with D unresolved. V lost 3 bases and J 1 base, leaving 11 bases between the germline ends. Germline V CDR1 and CDR2: SGDLS, YYNGEE. CDR3 length: 14 amino acids. The CDR3 coding sequence is TGTGCCAGCAGCGCCGGTACTTCGTCCTACGAGCAGTACTTC. This encodes CASSAGTSSYEQYF.

This rearrangement joins TRBV9 to TRBJ2-7; TRBD1 matches 7 bases. Germline CDR1 reads SGDLS; CDR2 reads YYNGEE. V was pared by 5 bases and J by 3 bases, with 5 bases of the junction left unmatched. There are 13 residues in the CDR3. The CDR3 DNA is TGTGCCAGCAGGCCCGACAGGGACTACGAGCAGTACTTC. Translating gives CASRPDRDYEQYF. The full variable domain, its missing parts supplied by reference TRBV9 and TRBJ2-7, is DSGVTQTPKHLITATGQRVTLRCSPRSGDLSVYWYQQSLDQGLQFLIQYYNGEERAKGNILERFSAQQFPDLHSELNLSSLELGDSALYFCASRPDRDYEQYFGPGTRLTVT.

V gene TRBV27 combines with J gene TRBJ1-6; D remains ambiguous. Trimming took 2 bases from V and 0 from J, leaving 11 bases between them. Looked up from germline, CDR1 is MNHEY and CDR2 is SMNVEV (reference sequence). This CDR3 spans 17 amino acids. CDR3 nucleotide sequence: TGTGCCAGCAGTTTAAACCCCTCCCCCTCCTATAATTCACCCCTCCACTTT. The encoded protein is CASSLNPSPSYNSPLHF.

CDR3 sequence (DNA): TGTGCCAGCGGCGCCGGGACTAGCGGCTCTGGGGCCAACGTCCTGACTTTC. Protein: CASGAGTSGSGANVLTF. The rearrangement links TRBV7-8 to TRBJ2-6; 11 nucleotides align to TRBD2. Looked up from germline, CDR1 is SGHVS and CDR2 is FQNEAQ. V was pared by 8 bases and J by 0 bases, with 6 bases of the junction left unmatched. The length of the CDR3 is 17 residues.

CDR3 sequence: CASSPSTGNYGYTF. The CDR3 DNA sequence: TGCGCCAGCAGCCCCTCGACTGGGAACTATGGCTACACCTTC. The rearrangement uses TRBV4-3 and TRBJ1-2; no definite D call. Trimming took off 4 bases at V and 2 bases at J, with 11 bases between the two ends. The germline V gene encodes CDR1 LGHNA and CDR2 YSLEER. The CDR3 has 14 amino acids.

The chain employs TRBV7-4 and TRBJ1-2; D is undetermined. Germline V lookup: CDR1 SGHVT, CDR2 SQSDAQ. There are 12 residues in the CDR3. Trimming left V 5 bases short and J 6 bases short, with 10 bases between. CDR3 in DNA: TGTGCCAGCAGCGCTCAAAAGGATGGCTACACCTTC. Its protein product is CASSAQKDGYTF.

This clone was counted only a few times. The gene calls are TRBV6-1 and TRBJ2-7, with D uncertain. This CDR3 contains 10 residues. V lost 7 bases to trimming and J lost 2 bases, with 3 bases between them. Germline CDR1 reads MNHNS; CDR2 reads SASEGT. CDR3 region: CASNAYEQYF. In nucleotides, the CDR3 is TGTGCCAGCAACGCCTACGAGCAGTACTTC.

This chain uses TRBV20-1 with TRBJ2-1; no clear D gene. This CDR3 has 11 residues. V dropped 4 bases and J dropped 9 bases, with 10 bases sitting between them. CDR1 and CDR2 from the germline V gene are DFQATT and SNEGSKA (reference sequence). The CDR3 is CSANKAFEQFF. The CDR3 DNA sequence: TGCAGTGCTAACAAGGCTTTTGAGCAGTTCTTC.

The J gene is TRBJ2-5, the V gene TRBV10-3; 11 bases agree with TRBD2. The V and J ends lost 3 bases and 2 bases, in that order; junction bases with no gene match: 11. The CDR3 has 18 amino acids. The germline V gene encodes CDR1 ENHRY and CDR2 SYGVKD. The CDR3 is CAISDSTGTSGLQETQYF. DNA of the CDR3: TGTGCCATCAGTGATAGTACCGGGACTAGCGGTTTGCAAGAGACCCAGTACTTC.

This clone was detected only a few times. The chain employs TRBV9 and TRBJ2-7, with 16 bases lining up with TRBD2. Germline loops: CDR1 SGDLS, CDR2 YYNGEE. J lost 7 bases, V lost 4 bases, and 2 bases had no gene match. The CDR3 totals 14 residues. The CDR3 is CASSMGLAGGEQYF. In nucleotides, the CDR3 is TGTGCCAGCAGCATGGGACTAGCGGGAGGGGAGCAGTACTTC.

This chain links TRBV7-2 with TRBJ2-2; D ambiguous. The V and J ends lost 1 base and 7 bases respectively, with 4 bases between them. CDR1 SGHTA and CDR2 FQGNSA come from the germline V gene. This CDR3 region has 12 residues. Written as DNA, the CDR3 is TGTGCCAGCAGCTTAGTTTTCGGGGAGCTGTTTTTT. Translated: CASSLVFGELFF.

V is TRBV7-9 and J is TRBJ1-1, with no clear D. CDR3 length equals 16 residues. Between the trimmed V and J ends, which lost 3 bases and 1 base, there was a span of 15 bases. Germline CDR1 reads SEHNR; CDR2 reads FQNEAQ (reference sequence). CDR3 sequence reads: CASSFSSAASNTEAFF. The DNA of the CDR3 is TGTGCCAGCAGCTTTTCGTCCGCCGCATCGAACACTGAAGCTTTCTTT.

The rearrangement joins TRBV19 to TRBJ2-3, with TRBD2 identical over 11 bases. The CDR3 sequence is 16 residues long. V lost 3 bases and J lost 6; bases outside the gene matches: 8. The V gene's germline CDR1 is LNHDA and CDR2 SQIVND (reference sequence). In DNA, the CDR3 is TGTGCCAGTAGTATCGGTACTAGCGGGAGAGGTGATACGCAGTATTTT. The encoded protein is CASSIGTSGRGDTQYF.

The CDR3 sequence is CASSQDPRTGYEQYF. CDR3 bases: TGCGCCAGCAGCCAAGATCCCAGGACAGGCTACGAGCAGTACTTC. The genes are TRBV4-3 and TRBJ2-7; TRBD1 matches at 7 bases. The germline gives CDR1 LGHNA, CDR2 YSLEER. The V and J ends lost 0 bases and 3 bases, in that order; junction bases with no gene match: 5. The CDR3 consists of 15 residues.